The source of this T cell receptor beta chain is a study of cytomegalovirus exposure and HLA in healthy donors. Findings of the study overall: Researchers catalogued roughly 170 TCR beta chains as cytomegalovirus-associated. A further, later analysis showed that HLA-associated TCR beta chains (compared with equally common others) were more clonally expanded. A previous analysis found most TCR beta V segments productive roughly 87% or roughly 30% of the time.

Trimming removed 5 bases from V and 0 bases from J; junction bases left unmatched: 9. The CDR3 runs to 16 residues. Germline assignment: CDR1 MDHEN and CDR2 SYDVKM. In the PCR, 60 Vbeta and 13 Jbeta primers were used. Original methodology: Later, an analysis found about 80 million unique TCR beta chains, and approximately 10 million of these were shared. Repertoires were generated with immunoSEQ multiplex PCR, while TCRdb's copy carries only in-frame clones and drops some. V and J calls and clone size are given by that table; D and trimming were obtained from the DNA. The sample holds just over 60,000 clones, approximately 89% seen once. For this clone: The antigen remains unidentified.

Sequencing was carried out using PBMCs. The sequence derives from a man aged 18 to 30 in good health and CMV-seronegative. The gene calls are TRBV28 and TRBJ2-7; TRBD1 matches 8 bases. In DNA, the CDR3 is TGTGCCAGCAGTCAGCCGACAGGGGAGATCTCCTACGAGCAGTACTTC. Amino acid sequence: CASSQPTGEISYEQYF.